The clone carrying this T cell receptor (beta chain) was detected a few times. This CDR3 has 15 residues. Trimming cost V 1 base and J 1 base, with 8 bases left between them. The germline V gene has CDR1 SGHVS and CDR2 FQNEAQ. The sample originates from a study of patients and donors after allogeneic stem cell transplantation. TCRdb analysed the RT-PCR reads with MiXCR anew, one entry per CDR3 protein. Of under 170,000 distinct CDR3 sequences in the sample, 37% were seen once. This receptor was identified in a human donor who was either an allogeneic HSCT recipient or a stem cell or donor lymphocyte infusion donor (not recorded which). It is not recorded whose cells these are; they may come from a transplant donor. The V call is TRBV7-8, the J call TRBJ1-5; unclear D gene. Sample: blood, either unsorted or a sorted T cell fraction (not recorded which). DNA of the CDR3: TGTGCCAGCAGCTTAGAGGCAGTGAGCAATCAGCCCCAGCATTTT. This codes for CASSLEAVSNQPQHF.